This TCR beta chain stems from a study of radiation and T cells in renal cell carcinoma. Study-wide context: Nephrectomy followed 15 Gy stereotactic body radiation by 4 weeks. The study, taken as a whole, reports: No pretreatment tumor biopsies were available for baseline clonotypes. Top tumor clonotypes rose in blood 2 weeks post-radiation, then contracted.

This table comes from immunoSEQ multiplex PCR, and its TCRdb copy is limited to in-frame clones, with some not included. Here the sample spans 100,000 to 150,000 clones, more than 70% being singletons. V dropped 0 bases and J dropped 6 bases, with 9 bases sitting between them. This CDR3 is built from 14 residues. CDR1 SNHLY and CDR2 FYNNEI come from the germline V gene. Time point in this sample: blood 2 weeks post-SBRT. Treatment specified: 15 Gy SBRT to primary tumor, nephrectomy 4 weeks later. Radiation-treated patients gave blood at baseline, week 2 and week 4. About this clone: Antigen specificity is unknown.

The receptor comes from a woman in her 70s with renal cell carcinoma. Sequenced here: blood, sampled from a patient whose treatment included radiotherapy and nephrectomy. The chain employs TRBV2 and TRBJ2-1; D is uncertain. CDR3 DNA: TGTGCCAGCAGTGAAGCGCGGCAGACCAATGAGCAGTTCTTC. It is translated as CASSEARQTNEQFF. Together with reference TRBV2 and TRBJ2-1, the CDR3 gives the full variable domain: EPEVTQTPSHQVTQMGQEVILRCVPISNHLYFYWYRQILGQKVEFLVSFYNNEISEKSEIFDDQFSVERPDGSNFTLKIRSTKLEDSAMYFCASSEARQTNEQFFGPGTRLTVL.